This TCR beta chain was observed in a study of blood T cells in healthy people across ages. The study's findings and limits: While age rose, TCR beta diversity per million T cells dropped in a roughly linear way.

The V end lost 5 bases, the J end lost 11 bases, and 18 bases lay between the germline ends. The CDR3 has 12 amino acids. The germline CDR1 and CDR2 sequences are SQVTM and ANQGSEA. Alongside a J-beta primer mix, a sample-barcoded 5' primer served in a second PCR lasting about 7 to 11 cycles. CDR3-containing paired-end reads numbering at least 2.5 million came from each sample. One entry per CDR3 protein, called by TCRdb with MiXCR from the 5' RACE reads. Counted here are hundreds of thousands of distinct CDR3 sequences, roughly 44% occurring once; the ten biggest clones make up 15% to 25%. A note on this clonotype: Its antigen is not identified.

The sequenced sample consisted of blood. The chain uses TRBV29-1 and TRBJ2-5, with a possible D match to TRBD1 (6 bases). This receptor was taken from a man aged 55 to 69 in good health. The CDR3 reads CSVSGDPYGQYF. The DNA of the CDR3 is TGCAGCGTTTCAGGGGACCCCTACGGGCAGTACTTC.